This TCR beta chain was obtained from a study of T cell repertoires in cytomegalovirus infection. Study results and caveats: CMV-specific HLA-C-restricted TCR beta clonotypes dominated the ex vivo response.

This clonotype appeared many times. No antigen is known for it. TCRdb independently ran MiXCR on the reads; one entry per CDR3 protein. The repertoire holds 900,000 to 950,000 distinct CDR3 sequences, with less than 40% as singletons. Germline CDR1 reads LGHNA; CDR2 reads YSLEER. V was shortened by 0 bases and J by 1 base, with 4 bases between the two germline ends. This CDR3 contains 15 residues. This clonotype was obtained from a human donor in good health (CMV status not recorded). Some clones in this sample may be carry-over from other donors' samples. Sequences were derived from cultured CD8+ T cells from PBMCs, sampled from culture after CMV antigen stimulation. The chain uses TRBV4-3 and TRBJ2-6, with D unclear. The CDR3 sequence: CASSQDLSGANVLTF. The DNA of the CDR3 is TGCGCCAGCAGCCAAGATCTGTCTGGGGCCAACGTCCTGACTTTC.